These T cell receptor beta chains were read from a single sample in a study of patients and donors after allogeneic stem cell transplantation. TCRdb itself ran the RT-PCR reads through MiXCR, one entry per CDR3 protein. The table includes roughly 960,000 distinct CDR3 sequences, under 20% detected once. The sample taken for sequencing was blood, either unsorted or a sorted T cell fraction (not recorded which). These receptors were collected from a human donor who was either an allogeneic HSCT recipient or a stem cell or donor lymphocyte infusion donor (not recorded which). It is not recorded whose cells these are; they may come from a transplant donor. The CDR3 runs from the conserved cysteine through the conserved F or W. The D gene is left open where the match is weak. Rows give clone size only sometimes, using once, few, many, or a class for an expanded clone.

D gene: -
J gene: TRBJ1-1
V gene: TRBV5-6
clone size: few
CDR3 DNA: TGTGCCAGCAGCCGGCTATCCAGGGGACCCGACACTGAAGCTTTCTTT
CDR3 protein: CASSRLSRGPDTEAFF

D gene: -
J gene: TRBJ1-2
V gene: TRBV6-2/TRBV6-3
clone size: -
CDR3 DNA: TGTGCCAGCAGTTACAGTTCCCACTATGGCTACACCTTC
CDR3 protein: CASSYSSHYGYTF

D gene: -
J gene: TRBJ1-6
V gene: TRBV14
clone size: -
CDR3 DNA: TGTGCCAGCAGCCCCGGAGGCTGGCCATGTGGTTCACCCCTCCACTTT
CDR3 protein: CASSPGGWPCGSPLHF

D gene: TRBD1
J gene: TRBJ2-7
V gene: TRBV5-1
clone size: once
CDR3 DNA: TGCGCCAGCAGCACCCGACAGGGAAGCTACGAGCAGTACTTC
CDR3 protein: CASSTRQGSYEQYF

D gene: -
J gene: TRBJ1-1
V gene: TRBV2
clone size: -
CDR3 DNA: TGTGCCGCGCGCACGGCGAACACTGAAGCTTTCTTT
CDR3 protein: CAARTANTEAFF

D gene: TRBD2
J gene: TRBJ2-1
V gene: TRBV7-2
clone size: few
CDR3 DNA: TGTGCCAGCAGCTTAGTTTCTATTGACGGGGGGGGGCAGTTCTTC
CDR3 protein: CASSLVSIDGGGQFF

D gene: TRBD2
J gene: TRBJ2-1
V gene: TRBV4-1
clone size: -
CDR3 DNA: TGCGCCAGCAGCCAAGAACCGGGACTAGCAGTCAATGAGCAGTTCTTC
CDR3 protein: CASSQEPGLAVNEQFF

D gene: TRBD2
J gene: TRBJ2-3
V gene: TRBV20-1
clone size: few
CDR3 DNA: TGCAGTGCTAGAGCTCTAGCGGGAGAAGTAGATACGCAGTATTTT
CDR3 protein: CSARALAGEVDTQYF

D gene: -
J gene: TRBJ1-2
V gene: TRBV7-9
clone size: few
CDR3 DNA: TGTGCCAGCAGCTTAACGGCAGCCTCGTATGGCTACACCTTC
CDR3 protein: CASSLTAASYGYTF

D gene: TRBD2
J gene: TRBJ2-7
V gene: TRBV6-5
clone size: -
CDR3 DNA: TGTGCCAGCAGTTCCCGACTAGCGGGAATCTCCTACGAGCAGTACTTC
CDR3 protein: CASSSRLAGISYEQYF

D gene: TRBD1
J gene: TRBJ1-6
V gene: TRBV12-3/TRBV12-4
clone size: many
CDR3 DNA: TGTGCCAGCAGTTTAGGTGCAGGGGGCGGTAATTCACCCCTCCACTTT
CDR3 protein: CASSLGAGGGNSPLHF

D gene: -
J gene: TRBJ1-4
V gene: TRBV3-1
clone size: -
CDR3 DNA: TGTGCCAGCAGCCAAGATAATTCAGGTCTTAGAGAAAAACTGTTTTTT
CDR3 protein: CASSQDNSGLREKLFF

D gene: TRBD1
J gene: TRBJ1-1
V gene: TRBV7-9
clone size: -
CDR3 DNA: TGTGCCAGCAGCGGATGGGACAGGGAGAGAAGTGGCACTGAAGCTTTCTTT
CDR3 protein: CASSGWDRERSGTEAFF

D gene: TRBD1
J gene: TRBJ2-7
V gene: TRBV24-1
clone size: few
CDR3 DNA: TGTGCCACCAGTGAGGCCGGGACAGCCTACGAGCAGTACTTC
CDR3 protein: CATSEAGTAYEQYF

D gene: -
J gene: TRBJ1-1
V gene: TRBV20-1
clone size: -
CDR3 DNA: TGCAGCCACGAGTGGGACACTGAAGCTTTCTTT
CDR3 protein: CSHEWDTEAFF

D gene: -
J gene: TRBJ2-7
V gene: TRBV28
clone size: once
CDR3 DNA: TGTACCAGCAGTTTACCTCGGGGTAGCGCCGAATACTACGAGCAGTACTTC
CDR3 protein: CTSSLPRGSAEYYEQYF

D gene: -
J gene: TRBJ2-1
V gene: TRBV9
clone size: -
CDR3 DNA: TGTGCCAGCAGCGTGGTTCCGAGGTCGGACAATGAGCAGTTCTTC
CDR3 protein: CASSVVPRSDNEQFF

D gene: -
J gene: TRBJ2-1
V gene: TRBV2
clone size: -
CDR3 DNA: TGTGCCAGCAGTGAAGAGAATAGTGGCACGGGCAATGAGCAGTTCTTC
CDR3 protein: CASSEENSGTGNEQFF

D gene: -
J gene: TRBJ1-1
V gene: TRBV29-1
clone size: -
CDR3 DNA: TGCAGCGTTTTAGGACAGTCGAGCACTGAAGCTTTCTTT
CDR3 protein: CSVLGQSSTEAFF

D gene: -
J gene: TRBJ1-1
V gene: TRBV7-9
clone size: few
CDR3 DNA: TGTGCCAGCAGCCAGGGGATGGAAGCGAACACTGAAGCTTTCTTT
CDR3 protein: CASSQGMEANTEAFF

D gene: -
J gene: TRBJ1-1
V gene: TRBV5-6
clone size: many
CDR3 DNA: TGTGCCAGCAGCTTGGGGGGGGCGGGGGACACTGAAGCTTTCTTT
CDR3 protein: CASSLGGAGDTEAFF

D gene: -
J gene: TRBJ2-5
V gene: TRBV6-2/TRBV6-3
clone size: -
CDR3 DNA: TGTGCCAGCACCCCCTCGGGGATCCGAGAGACCCAGTACTTC
CDR3 protein: CASTPSGIRETQYF

D gene: TRBD2
J gene: TRBJ2-1
V gene: TRBV20-1
clone size: few
CDR3 DNA: TGCAGTGCTACCGGGACTAGCGGGAACAGCTCCTACAATGAGCAGTTCTTC
CDR3 protein: CSATGTSGNSSYNEQFF

D gene: -
J gene: TRBJ2-1
V gene: TRBV4-2
clone size: -
CDR3 DNA: TGTGCCAGCAGCCAAGATGAGATCAATGAGCAGTTCTTC
CDR3 protein: CASSQDEINEQFF

D gene: TRBD1
J gene: TRBJ1-6
V gene: TRBV6-1
clone size: few
CDR3 DNA: TGTGCCAGCACCCGGGACAGGGGAAATTCACCCCTCCACTTT
CDR3 protein: CASTRDRGNSPLHF

D gene: -
J gene: TRBJ2-5
V gene: TRBV7-9
clone size: few
CDR3 DNA: TGTGCCAGCAGCTCCTTAGAGGTCCCTCAAGAGACCCAGTACTTC
CDR3 protein: CASSSLEVPQETQYF

D gene: TRBD1
J gene: TRBJ1-2
V gene: TRBV10-3
clone size: many
CDR3 DNA: TGTGCCATCAGTGAGTCGAAAGTCGGGACAGCTACTAACTATGGCTACACCTTC
CDR3 protein: CAISESKVGTATNYGYTF

D gene: -
J gene: TRBJ2-2
V gene: TRBV5-1
clone size: few
CDR3 DNA: TGCGCCAGCAGCAAGGGACGGGGGCCCAACACCGGGGAGCTGTTTTTT
CDR3 protein: CASSKGRGPNTGELFF

D gene: -
J gene: TRBJ1-5
V gene: TRBV12-3/TRBV12-4
clone size: many
CDR3 DNA: TGTGCCAGCAGTTTTCGTACGGGCAATCAGCCCCAGCATTTT
CDR3 protein: CASSFRTGNQPQHF

D gene: -
J gene: TRBJ1-2
V gene: TRBV5-6
clone size: -
CDR3 DNA: TGTGCCAGCGGACCCGGGAACGTCGGACACCGCTATGGCTACACCTTC
CDR3 protein: CASGPGNVGHRYGYTF

D gene: -
J gene: TRBJ1-6
V gene: TRBV5-1
clone size: -
CDR3 DNA: TGCGCCAGCAGCTCTGTCCTTCCTAATTCACCCCTCCACTTT
CDR3 protein: CASSSVLPNSPLHF

D gene: TRBD1
J gene: TRBJ2-7
V gene: TRBV12-3/TRBV12-4
clone size: -
CDR3 DNA: TGTGCCAGCAGTTCGGACAGGGCGAACTCCTACGAGCAGTACTTC
CDR3 protein: CASSSDRANSYEQYF

D gene: -
J gene: TRBJ1-1
V gene: TRBV15
clone size: -
CDR3 DNA: TGTGCCACCAGCAGAGACCCCCCCCCCATAGCCCATGAAGCTTTCTTT
CDR3 protein: CATSRDPPPIAHEAFF

D gene: -
J gene: TRBJ1-2
V gene: TRBV21-1
clone size: -
CDR3 DNA: TGTGCCAGCAGTAAAACGAATGAGGGTGGCGGAGGCTACACCTTC
CDR3 protein: CASSKTNEGGGGYTF

D gene: -
J gene: TRBJ1-1
V gene: TRBV4-3
clone size: few
CDR3 DNA: TGCGCCAGCAGCCAAGATGGCACCTTGAACACTGAAGCTTTCTTT
CDR3 protein: CASSQDGTLNTEAFF